A single sample gave rise to the 10 T cell receptor beta chains below, sequenced in a study of shared T cell receptors in the human thymus. Measured with immunoSEQ multiplex PCR; TCRdb has only the in-frame clones, and not every one. This table has about 660,000 clones, roughly 88% appearing once. This sample also belongs to another study, concerning human thymus T cells.

Specimen: thymocytes. The receptors shown here come from a boy younger than two with a congenital heart defect.

CDR3 sequence: CASSLQGKTEAFF. The CDR3 bases are TGTGCCAGCAGCTTACAGGGAAAAACTGAAGCTTTCTTT. The chain uses TRBV5-5 and TRBJ1-1, with a possible D match to TRBD1 (6 bases). From germline, CDR1 is SGHKS and CDR2 YYEKEE (reference sequence). Between the trimmed V and J ends, which lost 2 bases and 5 bases, there was a span of 10 bases. The CDR3 has 13 amino acids.

The CDR3 loop reads CASSHEGTYKNIQYF. For the CDR3, the DNA is TGTGCCAGCAGCCATGAAGGGACTTACAAAAACATTCAGTACTTC. The V gene is TRBV4-2, the J gene TRBJ2-4, with a possible D match to TRBD2 (6 bases). Germline V gene sequence: CDR1 LGHNA, CDR2 YNFKEQ. The germline V and J ends were trimmed by 3 bases and 3 bases, with 12 bases remaining between them. This CDR3 region has 15 residues.

The chain couples TRBV4-2 to TRBJ2-2; 7 bases map to TRBD2. The CDR3 is made up of 14 amino acids. From germline, CDR1 is LGHNA and CDR2 YNFKEQ. The V segment lost 1 base and the J segment 7 bases; nucleotides outside the gene matches: 3. In DNA, the CDR3 is TGTGCCAGCAGCCAAGGGCAGCGGGACGGGGAGCTGTTTTTT. Protein: CASSQGQRDGELFF.

The CDR3 DNA is TGCAGCGCACCCGGACAGGGAGGGAACACTGAAGCTTTCTTT. Amino acids: CSAPGQGGNTEAFF. The rearrangement joins TRBV29-1 to TRBJ1-1, with 8 bases aligning to TRBD1. CDR3 size: 14 residues. V was clipped by 7 bases and J by 1 base; unmatched bases: 8. CDR1 and CDR2 (germline): SQVTM, ANQGSEA.

The gene calls are TRBV4-3 and TRBJ2-5; D is possibly TRBD1 (6 bases). Germline CDR1 is LGHNA and CDR2 is YSLEER. This CDR3 spans 14 amino acids. The V gene lost 3 bases and the J gene lost 4 bases, with 12 bases spanning the gap. Here the CDR3 reads CASSHASRGETQYF. The CDR3 region has the DNA TGCGCCAGCAGCCATGCAAGCAGGGGAGAGACCCAGTACTTC.

The chain couples TRBV5-1 to TRBJ2-2, with D possibly matching TRBD1 (6 bases). The CDR3 loop spans 15 amino acids. The germline CDR1 and CDR2 sequences are SGHRS and YFSETQ. Trimming removed 4 bases from V and 4 bases from J, with 14 bases in between. In nucleotides, the CDR3 is TGCGCCAGCAGCGTCTTGGGGGCGCCCACCGGGGAGCTGTTTTTT. Amino acids: CASSVLGAPTGELFF.

The chain is built from TRBV19 and TRBJ2-5; D might be TRBD2 (7 bases). Trimming stripped 6 bases from V and 2 bases from J, with 13 bases between. Germline CDR1 reads LNHDA; CDR2 reads SQIVND (reference sequence). The CDR3 loop spans 14 amino acids. This CDR3 reads CASRGGAAQETQYF. CDR3 bases: TGTGCCAGTAGGGGGGGGGCGGCTCAAGAGACCCAGTACTTC.

The chain has TRBV7-2 and TRBJ1-5; 8 nucleotides line up with TRBD1. This CDR3 has 14 amino acids. Germline-derived CDR1 and CDR2 are SGHTA and FQGNSA. V shed 3 bases, J shed 9 bases, and the junction held 7 bases outside the gene matches. The DNA of the CDR3 is TGTGCCAGCAGCTTGGACAGGGAAGGTGGGCCCCAGCATTTT. It specifies CASSLDREGGPQHF.

This clone has a handful of counts. The chain employs TRBV5-8 and TRBJ1-4; the D gene is possibly TRBD1 (5 bases). With 4 bases removed from V and 0 bases from J, the gap between germline ends came to 10 bases. Per germline, CDR1 SGHTS and CDR2 YDEGEE. CDR3 length: 15 amino acids. DNA of the CDR3: TGTGCCAGCAGCAACGGACATTCAACTAATGAAAAACTGTTTTTT. It encodes CASSNGHSTNEKLFF.

The chain carries TRBV4-3 and TRBJ2-1; TRBD2 aligns across 10 bases. Germline CDR1 and CDR2: LGHNA and YSLEER. The CDR3 spans 20 residues. Trimming took 0 bases from V and 1 from J; bases not matched to a gene: 12. The CDR3 nucleotides are TGCGCCAGCAGCCAAGATAGGGGGACTAGCGTGGCGCCGTCCTACAATGAGCAGTTCTTC. It yields the protein CASSQDRGTSVAPSYNEQFF.